These 13 T cell receptor beta chains were all obtained from the same sample, sequenced in a study of intratumoral heterogeneity in liver cancer. Only in-frame clones appear in the TCRdb table, and some are missing; sequencing was by immunoSEQ multiplex PCR. The sample lists 5,500 to 7,500 clones, around 68% occurring once. The sample here was tumor-adjacent normal tissue, taken before any cancer treatment. The receptors were sampled from a man in his 70s with hepatocellular carcinoma.

The V gene is TRBV18, the J gene TRBJ2-7; 8 bases match TRBD1. CDR1 is KGHSH and CDR2 is LQKENI in the germline V gene. The CDR3 runs to 15 residues. The trim removed 2 bases at V and 3 bases at J, leaving 6 bases unmatched. CDR3 nucleotide sequence: TGTGCCAGCTCACCAAGCCAGGGGGCCCTCTACGAGCAGTACTTC. It encodes CASSPSQGALYEQYF.

This clone occurred a few times. This chain uses TRBV15 with TRBJ2-1, with 7 nucleotides matching TRBD2. With V trimmed by 0 bases and J by 0 bases, 5 bases remained unmatched. There are 17 residues in the CDR3. Germline CDR1 is LNHNV and CDR2 is YYDKDF (reference sequence). The CDR3 coding sequence is TGTGCCACCAGCAGAGATAGAGCTAGCGGCTCCTACAATGAGCAGTTCTTC. Translation: CATSRDRASGSYNEQFF.

Only one count was recorded for this clone. The chain has TRBV4-2 and TRBJ2-1; a possible D gene is TRBD2 (5 bases). The germline V gene has CDR1 LGHNA and CDR2 YNFKEQ. The CDR3 covers 17 residues. Trimming left V 0 bases short and J 2 bases short, with 14 bases between. The CDR3 DNA sequence: TGTGCCAGCAGCCAAGATTGGAGCGGCCCTCCCTACAATGAGCAGTTCTTC. This translates into CASSQDWSGPPYNEQFF.

This clone was observed a handful of times. This chain links TRBV9 with TRBJ1-1; TRBD1 matches 8 bases. The V gene end was trimmed by 5 bases and the J gene end by 7 bases; junction bases not matched to a gene: 4. Germline V lookup: CDR1 SGDLS, CDR2 YYNGEE. CDR3 length equals 12 residues. CDR3 sequence reads: CASRDGQGEAFF. The CDR3 DNA follows: TGTGCCAGCAGAGACGGACAGGGTGAAGCTTTCTTT.

The sample holds one count of this clone. In DNA form, the CDR3 reads TGTGCCACCAGTGAACCGGGACTAGCTGGAGAGACCCAGTACTTC. Protein: CATSEPGLAGETQYF. This chain uses TRBV24-1 with TRBJ2-5; TRBD2 matches at 9 bases. J lost 4 bases, V lost 4 bases, and 6 bases had no gene match. Germline lookup yields CDR1 KGHDR and CDR2 SFDVKD. The CDR3 runs 15 residues.

The CDR3 protein is CASSRTGSNYGYTF. In DNA, the CDR3 is TGTGCCAGCAGTCGAACGGGCAGTAACTATGGCTACACCTTC. The chain employs TRBV6-5 and TRBJ1-2; no reliable D call. This CDR3 has 14 residues. Trimming stripped 5 bases from V and 1 base from J, with 11 bases between. The germline CDR1 and CDR2 sequences are MNHEY and SVGAGI.

For the CDR3, the DNA is TGTGCCAGCAGAAGACAGGGTCGCTATGGCTACACCTTC. Translation gives CASRRQGRYGYTF. The V and J genes are TRBV5-8 and TRBJ1-2, with 7 bases lining up with TRBD1. V shed 5 bases and J 4 bases; nucleotides not matched to a gene: 5. The germline V gene has CDR1 SGHTS and CDR2 YDEGEE. This CDR3 has 13 residues.

This clone was seen only once. The rearrangement links TRBV7-9 to TRBJ2-7; maybe TRBD1 (7 bases). Germline CDR1 and CDR2: SEHNR and FQNEAQ (reference sequence). Trimming shortened V by 3 bases and J by 6 bases, and 21 bases separated the two germline ends. The CDR3 sequence is 16 residues long. Here the CDR3 reads CASSFDLGRRGAEQYV. CDR3 bases: TGTGCCAGCAGCTTTGACCTCGGACGCAGGGGGGCCGAGCAGTACGTC.

The chain has TRBV10-2 and TRBJ1-6, with D maybe TRBD1 (6 bases). CDR3 length: 16 amino acids. Germline CDR1 is WSHSY and CDR2 is SAAADI. With 2 bases removed from V and 7 bases from J, the gap between germline ends came to 15 bases. Here the CDR3 reads CASSELRGLSNSPLHF. For the CDR3, the DNA is TGCGCCAGCAGTGAGCTCAGGGGCTTGTCGAATTCACCCCTCCACTTT.

The chain recombines TRBV11-1 with TRBJ1-2; tentative D call: TRBD1 (5 bases). The CDR3 runs to 15 residues. V gave up 5 bases and J gave up 3 bases, with 16 bases separating them. The germline gives CDR1 SGHAT, CDR2 FQDESV (reference sequence). The CDR3 coding sequence is TGTGCCAGCAGCCCCCGGGGCCAAGGGCACTATGGCTACACCTTC. It is translated as CASSPRGQGHYGYTF.

V gene TRBV3-1 (or the pseudogene TRBV3-2) combines with J gene TRBJ1-6; perhaps TRBD1 as D (5 bases). The CDR3 is 17 residues long. Trimming shortened V by 0 bases and J by 5 bases, and 14 bases separated the two germline ends. Germline V gene lookup returns CDR1 LGHDT and CDR2 YNNKEL (reference sequence). The CDR3 DNA reads as TGTGCCAGCAGCCAAGAACGCGGGGGGAATCATAATTCACCCCTCCACTTT. Residues: CASSQERGGNHNSPLHF.

The rearrangement uses TRBV5-4 and TRBJ2-3; D may be TRBD2 (6 bases). CDR3 length: 15 residues. The germline gives CDR1 SGHNT, CDR2 YYREEE (reference sequence). The V gene lost 0 bases and the J gene lost 0 bases, with 8 bases spanning the gap. CDR3 region: CASSLELASTDTQYF. CDR3 in DNA: TGTGCCAGCAGCTTGGAACTAGCTAGCACAGATACGCAGTATTTT.

Relative to its sample, this clone is medium-sized. The chain employs TRBV5-5 and TRBJ2-1, with 7 bases fitting TRBD2. Germline V CDR1 and CDR2: SGHKS, YYEKEE (reference sequence). This CDR3 region has 14 residues. Trimming removed 0 bases from V and 9 bases from J; junction bases left unmatched: 6. Here the CDR3 DNA reads TGTGCCAGCAGCTTGGACGGACTAGGGTTTGAGCAGTTCTTC. This gives the protein CASSLDGLGFEQFF.